The 8 T cell receptor beta chains presented below share a single source sample, sequenced in a study of blood T cell repertoires in COVID-19. Produced via immunoSEQ multiplex PCR; TCRdb's table is partial and in-frame only. The sample holds roughly 500,000 clones, approximately 88% seen once. The specimen was PBMCs or T cells enriched from blood (not recorded which). These TCRs come from a woman between 35 and 50 years old who had recovered from COVID-19.

The genes are TRBV5-1 and TRBJ2-3, with TRBD1 matching over 7 bases. Germline loops: CDR1 SGHRS, CDR2 YFSETQ. V shed 7 bases and J 2 bases; nucleotides not matched to a gene: 7. This CDR3 is 14 amino acids long. CDR3 sequence: CASGPTGHTDTQYF. The CDR3 nucleotides are TGCGCCAGCGGACCGACAGGGCACACAGATACGCAGTATTTT.

The DNA of the CDR3 is TGTGCCAGCAGTCCACAGTTCGGGAACACCGGGGAGCTGTTTTTT. Translated, it gives CASSPQFGNTGELFF. The rearrangement uses TRBV27 and TRBJ2-2; D call uncertain. Deletions cut 5 bases from V and 1 base from J, with 11 bases between. Germline CDR1 MNHEY, CDR2 SMNVEV (reference sequence). CDR3 length: 15 amino acids.

CDR3 nucleotides: TGTGCCAGCCTAGAAGGGGCCAATAACTATGGCTACACCTTC. Residues: CASLEGANNYGYTF. J is TRBJ1-2 and V is TRBV6-5; the D gene is possibly TRBD1 (5 bases). The CDR3 length is 14 residues. CDR1 MNHEY and CDR2 SVGAGI come from the germline V gene. Trimming removed 8 bases at V and 1 base at J, with 14 bases between.

The CDR3 here is CASTSLRADRGYGYTF. In DNA, the CDR3 is TGTGCCAGCACCTCCCTGAGGGCCGACAGGGGCTATGGCTACACCTTC. The V gene is TRBV7-9, the J gene TRBJ1-2; 8 bases agree with TRBD1. CDR1 and CDR2 from the germline V gene are SEHNR and FQNEAQ (reference sequence). The CDR3 has 16 residues. Unmatched junction bases numbered 14, after V lost 7 bases and J lost 4 bases.

The V gene is TRBV10-3, the J gene TRBJ2-1; D might be TRBD1 (5 bases). Trimming pared 4 bases from V and 9 bases from J, leaving 16 bases between. The germline gives CDR1 ENHRY, CDR2 SYGVKD. The length of the CDR3 is 14 residues. CDR3 amino acids: CAISGIGLRGEQFF. CDR3 DNA sequence: TGTGCCATCAGTGGTATAGGCTTAAGGGGTGAGCAGTTCTTC.

This chain links TRBV10-1 with TRBJ1-2, with 10 bases lining up with TRBD1. The CDR3 totals 15 residues. Germline values: CDR1 WNHNN, CDR2 SYGVQD (reference sequence). Unmatched junction bases numbered 4, after V lost 6 bases and J lost 0 bases. CDR3 amino acids: CASRGDRGSNYGYTF. The CDR3 nucleotides are TGCGCCAGCAGAGGGGACAGGGGTTCTAACTATGGCTACACCTTC.

The chain uses TRBV2 and TRBJ1-5, with TRBD1 as a possible D gene (5 bases). The CDR3 extends over 13 amino acids. Germline CDR1 reads SNHLY; CDR2 reads FYNNEI. The V end lost 4 bases, the J end lost 9 bases, and 13 bases lay between the germline ends. The DNA for the CDR3 is TGTGCCAGCAGTGTCGAGGGACTCTCGCCCCAGCATTTT. Amino acids: CASSVEGLSPQHF.

The genes are TRBV9 and TRBJ1-2; 9 bases are shared with TRBD1. V shed 0 bases, J shed 6 bases, and the junction held 6 bases outside the gene matches. CDR3 length: 15 amino acids. CDR1 is SGDLS and CDR2 is YYNGEE in the germline V gene. CDR3 in DNA: TGTGCCAGCAGCGTAGGGCCCCGGGACAGGGATGGCTACACCTTC. This translates into CASSVGPRDRDGYTF.